This TCR beta chain was captured in a study of blood T cell repertoires in COVID-19. Turning to the study itself: Collection of acute and convalescent COVID-19 samples took place in the United States, Italy and Spain. T cells, B-cell-depleted T cells, or PBMCs supplied cDNA or gDNA.

Original processing methods: Nucleated cell counts were estimated from reference gene primer amplification. The repertoire was sequenced with immunoSEQ multiplex PCR; TCRdb's copy has only in-frame clones and lacks some. V and J calls and clone size come straight from that table; D and trimming were deduced from the DNA. Of 150,000 to 200,000 clones in the sample, 89% are singletons; the top ten hold approximately 2.1%. The germline CDR1 and CDR2 sequences are LNHDA and SQIVND (reference sequence). This CDR3 is built from 15 residues. V dropped 8 bases and J dropped 5; count of bases not matched to a gene: 11.

This TCR came from a young man who had recovered from COVID-19. Source material: peripheral blood. V is TRBV19 and J is TRBJ1-1; 10 positions match TRBD1. The CDR3 DNA follows: TGTGCCAGTCTGCAGGGACAGGGGTTAAGGACTGAAGCTTTCTTT. Its protein is CASLQGQGLRTEAFF.